This note documents a single TCR beta chain sequence. The sample belongs to a study of blood T cell repertoires in COVID-19. Study context: Italy, Spain and the United States were the sources of the convalescent and acute COVID-19 samples. In each case, the material was cDNA or gDNA derived from T cells, B-cell-depleted T cells, or PBMCs.

The CDR3 contains 14 residues. Germline-derived CDR1 and CDR2 are GTSNPN and SVGIG (reference sequence). How the authors handled the data: Using reference gene primer amplification, nucleated cell counts were estimated. Here immunoSEQ multiplex PCR was the method, and the copy in TCRdb shows in-frame clones only, minus some. V and J calls and clone size follow that table, whereas D and trimming were derived from the DNA. The profile shows hundreds of thousands of clones, about 90% of them singletons. This receptor was taken from a woman aged 40-49 years who had recovered from COVID-19. Sequencing was done on a sample of peripheral blood. V gene TRBV30 combines with J gene TRBJ1-4; D is perhaps TRBD1 (5 bases). CDR3 amino acids: CATYPAGVNEKLFF. For the CDR3, the DNA is TGTGCTACATACCCCGCGGGGGTTAATGAAAAACTGTTTTTT. Full variable domain (remainder filled in from reference TRBV30 and TRBJ1-4): SQTIHQWPATLVQPVGSPLSLECTVEGTSNPNLYWYRQAAGRGLQLLFYSVGIGQISSEVPQNLSASRPQDRQFILSSKKLLLSDSGFYLCATYPAGVNEKLFFGSGTQLSVL.